Given below is one TCR beta chain in context. Its specificity is not known. When sampled, the donors appeared nominally healthy, though they likely had unrecorded immune exposures. This specimen comes from a study of cytomegalovirus exposure and HLA in healthy donors. Whole-study results and caveats: Sequencing depth roughly uniform across donors was assumed in presence/absence analyses.

The PCR made use of 60 Vbeta and 13 Jbeta primers. The protocol was immunoSEQ multiplex PCR, while the TCRdb copy is restricted to in-frame clones and leaves out a portion. There are fewer than 200,000 clones in the sample; around three quarters occur only once, and 0.69% lies in the top ten. V lost 0 bases, J lost 6 bases, and 14 bases lay in between. CDR1 is SEHNR and CDR2 is FQNEAQ in the germline V gene (reference sequence). The CDR3 is 15 amino acids. The sequence came from a woman in her thirties or forties in good health and CMV-seronegative. Sequenced: PBMCs. The chain carries TRBV7-9 and TRBJ1-2; D may be TRBD1 (5 bases). CDR3 amino acids: CASSLASGKQNGYTF. In DNA form, the CDR3 reads TGTGCCAGCAGCTTAGCCTCAGGGAAACAAAATGGCTACACCTTC.